What follows are 27 T cell receptor beta chains derived from one specimen sequenced in a study of blood T cell repertoires in COVID-19. Clones were sequenced by immunoSEQ multiplex PCR, and TCRdb holds only the in-frame ones, with some missing. The table includes some 220,000 clones, about 88% detected once. Sequencing was carried out using peripheral blood. Receptor source: a man aged 50-59 years who had recovered from COVID-19.

Regarding this clone: The same CDR3 arises from other DNA sequences in this sample as well. This rearrangement joins TRBV7-2 to TRBJ2-6; a weak D match, TRBD1 (6 bases). CDR3 length: 14 residues. In germline, CDR1 is SGHTA, CDR2 FQGNSA. The V end lost 4 bases, the J end lost 3 bases, and 7 bases lay between the germline ends. CDR3 residues: CASSSGDGANVLTF. The CDR3 nucleotides are TGTGCCAGCAGCTCAGGGGATGGGGCCAACGTCCTGACTTTC.

This clone showed up many times. The CDR3 nucleotides are TGTGCCAGCAGTACAGACAGGGGGCTATACGAGCAGTACTTC. Amino acid sequence: CASSTDRGLYEQYF. The J gene is TRBJ2-7, the V gene TRBV2, with 10 positions matching TRBD1. The CDR3 totals 14 residues. V was clipped by 5 bases and J by 4 bases; unmatched bases: 5. CDR1 and CDR2 (germline): SNHLY, FYNNEI.

This clone was seen once. The J gene is TRBJ2-5, the V gene TRBV5-1; the D gene is possibly TRBD2 (7 bases). Germline CDR1 and CDR2: SGHRS and YFSETQ. The CDR3 is made up of 15 amino acids. With 1 base removed from V and 5 bases from J, the gap between germline ends came to 15 bases. This CDR3 reads CASSLSHAGAETQYF. The CDR3 DNA follows: TGCGCCAGCAGCTTGAGTCACGCGGGGGCGGAGACCCAGTACTTC.

In this sample, this clone turned up once. J is TRBJ1-4 and V is TRBV5-5; TRBD1 matches at 8 bases. The CDR3 sequence is 20 residues long. V lost 4 bases and J lost 0; bases outside the gene matches: 17. From germline, CDR1 is SGHKS and CDR2 YYEKEE (reference sequence). The CDR3 spells CASSANQGAVSFATNEKLFF. The CDR3 DNA is TGTGCCAGCAGCGCAAATCAGGGGGCCGTTTCCTTCGCAACTAATGAAAAACTGTTTTTT.

The chain is built from TRBV4-1 and TRBJ2-7; D unresolved. This CDR3 is built from 14 residues. The V end lost 2 bases, the J end lost 0 bases, and 8 bases lay between the germline ends. The V gene's germline CDR1 is MGHRA and CDR2 YSYEKL. CDR3 loop: CASSQPGSSYEQYF. The DNA of the CDR3 is TGCGCCAGCAGCCAACCCGGGTCCTCCTACGAGCAGTACTTC.

This chain links TRBV6-9 with TRBJ1-5, with 7 bases identical to TRBD1. The V gene's germline CDR1 is MNHGY and CDR2 SVAAGI. CDR3 size: 14 residues. J gave up 4 bases and V 4 bases, and 4 bases lay outside the gene matches. CDR3 loop: CASSSGQTNQPQHF. Here the CDR3 DNA reads TGTGCCAGCAGTTCGGGACAGACTAATCAGCCCCAGCATTTT.

The J gene is TRBJ2-7, the V gene TRBV7-2, with TRBD2 as a possible D gene (5 bases). CDR3 length: 16 residues. The germline V gene has CDR1 SGHTA and CDR2 FQGNSA. V shed 3 bases and J shed 3 bases, with 18 bases lying between them. The CDR3 DNA reads TGTGCCAGCAGCTTGGGAGTCGGACCAGAGATCTACGAGCAGTACTTC. This translates into CASSLGVGPEIYEQYF.

The CDR3 here is CASSEWRLALQFF. The CDR3, as DNA: TGTGCCAGCAGCGAATGGAGACTAGCGCTACAGTTCTTC. The chain links TRBV7-9 to TRBJ2-1; TRBD2 matches at 8 bases. With V trimmed by 5 bases and J by 13 bases, 10 bases remained unmatched. The length of the CDR3 is 13 residues. The germline V gene has CDR1 SEHNR and CDR2 FQNEAQ (reference sequence).

A few counts support this clone. The chain carries TRBV6-5 and TRBJ2-2; a weak D match, TRBD2 (6 bases). The V end lost 6 bases, the J end lost 4 bases, and 15 bases lay between the germline ends. This CDR3 is 15 amino acids long. Germline V gene lookup returns CDR1 MNHEY and CDR2 SVGAGI. CDR3 DNA sequence: TGTGCCAGCAGGAGGCGGGATTTGGGCACCGGGGAGCTGTTTTTT. Its protein product is CASRRRDLGTGELFF.

V usage is TRBV14 and J usage is TRBJ2-6; 9 bases align to TRBD1. The V gene end was trimmed by 1 base and the J gene end by 1 base; junction bases not matched to a gene: 5. CDR3 length equals 18 residues. Germline CDR1 SGHDN, CDR2 FVKESK. The CDR3 spells CASSQAGTGRSGANVLTF. The DNA for the CDR3 is TGTGCCAGCAGCCAAGCCGGGACAGGGAGGTCTGGGGCCAACGTCCTGACTTTC. The full variable domain, in which reference TRBV14 and TRBJ2-6 provide the parts outside the CDR3, is EAGVTQFPSHSVIEKGQTVTLRCDPISGHDNLYWYRRVMGKEIKFLLHFVKESKQDESGMPNNRFLAERTGGTYSTLKVQPAELEDSGVYFCASSQAGTGRSGANVLTFGAGSRLTVL.

V and J are TRBV19 and TRBJ2-2; 9 positions match TRBD1. The V gene's germline CDR1 is LNHDA and CDR2 SQIVND (reference sequence). The CDR3 has 15 amino acids. V was clipped by 7 bases and J by 4 bases; unmatched bases: 7. The CDR3: CASTRQGEVTGELFF. In nucleotides, the CDR3 is TGTGCCAGTACCCGACAGGGGGAGGTCACCGGGGAGCTGTTTTTT. Combining the CDR3 with reference TRBV19 and TRBJ2-2 gives the whole variable domain DGGITQSPKYLFRKEGQNVTLSCEQNLNHDAMYWYRQDPGQGLRLIYYSQIVNDFQKGDIAEGYSVSREKKESFPLTVTSAQKNPTAFYLCASTRQGEVTGELFFGEGSRLTVL.

The table lists this clone with a few counts. This chain joins TRBV15 and TRBJ1-2; D call uncertain. This CDR3 is built from 15 residues. Trimming took off 3 bases at V and 2 bases at J, with 13 bases between the two ends. The germline gives CDR1 LNHNV, CDR2 YYDKDF (reference sequence). The CDR3 DNA is TGTGCCACCAGCAGCGGTAGGGCGGGGAACTATGGCTACACCTTC. Encoded protein: CATSSGRAGNYGYTF.

In its sample, this clone was seen once. This rearrangement joins TRBV9 to TRBJ2-3; 7 bases agree with TRBD1. V lost 3 bases and J lost 0; bases outside the gene matches: 10. The CDR3 extends over 17 amino acids. Germline CDR1 is SGDLS and CDR2 is YYNGEE. This CDR3 is CASSALTGTASTDTQYF. Here the CDR3 DNA reads TGTGCCAGCAGCGCACTAACCGGGACAGCCAGCACAGATACGCAGTATTTT.

The gene calls are TRBV14 and TRBJ2-7, with TRBD2 matching 10 bases. Germline V CDR1 and CDR2: SGHDN, FVKESK. Germline trimming cut 3 bases from V and 2 bases from J; bases unmatched to any gene: 10. This CDR3 has 17 residues. CDR3 in amino acids: CASSQQGLAVNPYEQYF. The CDR3, as DNA: TGTGCCAGCAGCCAGCAAGGACTAGCGGTGAACCCCTACGAGCAGTACTTC.

The gene calls are TRBV19 and TRBJ1-1; the D gene is possibly TRBD1 (6 bases). Looked up from germline, CDR1 is LNHDA and CDR2 is SQIVND (reference sequence). The CDR3 runs 16 residues. The V end was cut by 1 base, the J end by 0 bases, with 12 bases between. Written as DNA, the CDR3 is TGTGCCAGTAGTATAGGTTTCAGGACAGTGAACACTGAAGCTTTCTTT. Translated: CASSIGFRTVNTEAFF. Looking up the rest from reference TRBV19 and TRBJ1-1 gives the full variable domain: DGGITQSPKYLFRKEGQNVTLSCEQNLNHDAMYWYRQDPGQGLRLIYYSQIVNDFQKGDIAEGYSVSREKKESFPLTVTSAQKNPTAFYLCASSIGFRTVNTEAFFGQGTRLTVV.

This rearrangement joins TRBV20-1 to TRBJ1-4; no clear D. The CDR3 length is 11 residues. Germline V gives CDR1 DFQATT, CDR2 SNEGSKA (reference sequence). Deletions cut 3 bases from V and 11 bases from J, with 10 bases between. The DNA of the CDR3 is TGCAGTGCTAGTGTAGAACCCAAACTGTTTTTT. This encodes CSASVEPKLFF.

The V gene is TRBV20-1, the J gene TRBJ1-2; TRBD1 agrees at 8 bases. This CDR3 spans 10 amino acids. CDR1 is DFQATT, CDR2 SNEGSKA, per germline (reference sequence). J was trimmed by 11 bases and V by 7 bases; bases with no gene match: 6. The CDR3 sequence: CSVSDRGYTF. In DNA, the CDR3 is TGCAGTGTTTCCGACAGGGGATACACCTTC.

This chain links TRBV10-3 with TRBJ1-1; 8 bases agree with TRBD1. The V segment lost 7 bases and the J segment 0 bases; nucleotides outside the gene matches: 4. Germline values: CDR1 ENHRY, CDR2 SYGVKD. This CDR3 spans 14 amino acids. CDR3 nucleotide sequence: TGTGCCATCATGACAGGGGATTTGAACACTGAAGCTTTCTTT. The encoded protein is CAIMTGDLNTEAFF.

The chain is built from TRBV15 and TRBJ1-1; D is possibly TRBD1 (6 bases). V shed 2 bases and J shed 4 bases, with 20 bases lying between them. The CDR3 runs to 17 residues. The germline CDR1 and CDR2 sequences are LNHNV and YYDKDF (reference sequence). The CDR3 nucleotides read TGTGCCACCAGCAGATATATGGGGGCAGATGCAATCACTGAAGCTTTCTTT. Translating it yields CATSRYMGADAITEAFF.

The chain uses TRBV11-2 and TRBJ1-5; possible D gene TRBD1, 6 bases. This CDR3 has 17 amino acids. V was cut by 5 bases and J by 2 bases, with 19 bases left in between. Germline values: CDR1 SGHAT, CDR2 FQNNGV. CDR3 residues: CASSPSTGYFGNQPQHF. The CDR3 DNA sequence: TGTGCCAGCAGCCCGTCAACAGGGTACTTTGGCAATCAGCCCCAGCATTTT.

CDR3 residues: CATGQGKLSQPQHF. The CDR3 nucleotides are TGTGCCACCGGACAGGGCAAGTTAAGTCAGCCCCAGCATTTT. V usage is TRBV24-1 and J usage is TRBJ1-5; 8 nucleotides line up with TRBD1. The CDR3 has 14 amino acids. The germline gives CDR1 KGHDR, CDR2 SFDVKD. The V gene end was trimmed by 9 bases and the J gene end by 6 bases; junction bases not matched to a gene: 9.

This clone turned up a few times. The rearrangement uses TRBV6-5 and TRBJ2-2; D may be TRBD1 (6 bases). The CDR3 length is 15 residues. CDR1 and CDR2 from the germline V gene are MNHEY and SVGAGI. The ends were cut back, 6 bases at V and 1 base at J, with 12 bases in the middle. CDR3: CASSVVRGNTGELFF. In nucleotides, the CDR3 is TGTGCCAGCAGCGTCGTCAGGGGGAACACCGGGGAGCTGTTTTTT.

This clone has just a few counts. The rearrangement links TRBV2 to TRBJ2-2; 7 positions agree with TRBD2. The V gene end was trimmed by 2 bases and the J gene end by 5 bases; junction bases not matched to a gene: 5. Germline assignment: CDR1 SNHLY and CDR2 FYNNEI. CDR3 length: 15 amino acids. The CDR3 coding sequence is TGTGCCAGCAGTGAAATCTTGCGGGGGACCGGGGAGCTGTTTTTT. This sequence encodes CASSEILRGTGELFF.

The J gene is TRBJ1-5, the V gene TRBV5-1; TRBD1 matches 10 bases. Losses at the gene ends were 0 bases for V and 5 bases for J; bases not matched to a gene: 5. From germline, CDR1 is SGHRS and CDR2 YFSETQ. The CDR3 covers 16 residues. Here the CDR3 DNA reads TGCGCCAGCAGCTTGGTCCCTGGGACAGGGGATCAGCCCCAGCATTTT. It translates to CASSLVPGTGDQPQHF. The full variable domain, with the rest looked up from reference TRBV5-1 and TRBJ1-5, is KAGVTQTPRYLIKTRGQQVTLSCSPISGHRSVSWYQQTPGQGLQFLFEYFSETQRNKGNFPGRFSGRQFSNSRSEMNVSTLELGDSALYLCASSLVPGTGDQPQHFGDGTRLSIL.

This chain uses TRBV4-1 with TRBJ2-3; 11 bases fit TRBD2. Trimming at V came to 1 base and at J to 3 bases, leaving 6 bases not matched to a gene. The germline CDR1 and CDR2 sequences are MGHRA and YSYEKL. This CDR3 has 17 residues. DNA for the CDR3: TGCGCCAGCAGCCAAGTAGCGGGAGGGCTGACAACAGATACGCAGTATTTT. It encodes CASSQVAGGLTTDTQYF.

This chain links TRBV4-1 with TRBJ1-2; TRBD1 matches at 8 bases. V was pared by 8 bases and J by 1 base, with 9 bases of the junction left unmatched. Germline V gives CDR1 MGHRA, CDR2 YSYEKL. This CDR3 spans 15 amino acids. The CDR3 here is CASQRDRTINYGYTF. DNA of the CDR3: TGCGCCAGCCAAAGGGACAGGACCATTAACTATGGCTACACCTTC.

The gene calls are TRBV29-1 and TRBJ2-3; a weak D match, TRBD2 (5 bases). V was cut by 1 base and J by 4 bases, with 6 bases left in between. CDR1 and CDR2 from the germline V gene are SQVTM and ANQGSEA. CDR3 length: 12 residues. For the CDR3, the DNA is TGCAGCGTTGAAGGGCGGGCAGATACGCAGTATTTT. Its translation: CSVEGRADTQYF.